This TCR beta chain was found in a study of shared clonotypes between healthy human individuals. Profiled with immunoSEQ multiplex PCR; TCRdb holds only in-frame clones, not every one. This repertoire shows over a million clones, roughly 97% found once; its top ten account for over 1%. Sequenced input: naive CD4+ T cells sorted from blood. Subset denoted: CD45RA+ positively selected. The clonotype originates from a man aged 25 to 40 in good health.

The CDR3 DNA sequence: TGTGCCACCAGCAGAGAGTTAAGGACAGGGGGCGAACGTTTCTACGAGCAGTACTTC. This encodes CATSRELRTGGERFYEQYF. The chain carries TRBV15 and TRBJ2-7; 11 bases line up with TRBD1. Trimming at V came to 0 bases and at J to 3 bases, leaving 13 bases not matched to a gene. From germline, CDR1 is LNHNV and CDR2 YYDKDF (reference sequence). This CDR3 is 19 amino acids long. Combining the CDR3 with reference TRBV15 and TRBJ2-7 gives the whole variable domain DAMVIQNPRYQVTQFGKPVTLSCSQTLNHNVMYWYQQKSSQAPKLLFHYYDKDFNNEADTPDNFQSRRPNTSFCFLDIRSPGLGDTAMYLCATSRELRTGGERFYEQYFGPGTRLTVT.